Listed here are 10 T cell receptor beta chains from one sample, sequenced in a study of blood T cell repertoires in COVID-19. TCRdb's table, derived via immunoSEQ multiplex PCR, lists solely in-frame clones and lacks some. The sample lists some 120,000 clones, roughly 79% occurring once. Sequencing input: peripheral blood. These TCRs come from a human donor in a cohort sampled during active COVID-19.

The chain has TRBV5-6 and TRBJ1-5, with 9 bases aligning to TRBD1. There are 16 residues in the CDR3. Looked up from germline, CDR1 is SGHDT and CDR2 is YYEEEE. With 3 bases clipped from V and 3 bases from J, the junction kept 7 bases outside the gene matches. CDR3 DNA: TGTGCCAGCAGCTACACAGGGGGCGTCAACAATCAGCCCCAGCATTTT. This sequence encodes CASSYTGGVNNQPQHF.

The chain couples TRBV5-6 to TRBJ2-7; TRBD2 aligns across 16 bases. Germline CDR1 is SGHDT and CDR2 is YYEEEE. The V gene end was trimmed by 2 bases and the J gene end by 2 bases; junction bases not matched to a gene: 4. The length of the CDR3 is 17 residues. The CDR3 here is CASSFGTSGGATYEQYF. The DNA of the CDR3 is TGTGCCAGCAGCTTCGGGACTAGCGGGGGGGCAACCTACGAGCAGTACTTC. Filled out from reference TRBV5-6 and TRBJ2-7, the complete variable domain reads DAGVTQSPTHLIKTRGQQVTLRCSPKSGHDTVSWYQQALGQGPQFIFQYYEEEERQRGNFPDRFSGHQFPNYSSELNVNALLLGDSALYLCASSFGTSGGATYEQYFGPGTRLTVT.

This chain uses TRBV11-2 with TRBJ2-1; TRBD2 agrees at 8 bases. V shed 2 bases and J 9 bases; nucleotides not matched to a gene: 6. The germline gives CDR1 SGHAT, CDR2 FQNNGV. The CDR3 covers 14 residues. CDR3 residues: CASSLQRGRGEQFF. The CDR3 DNA is TGTGCCAGCAGCTTACAGCGGGGGAGGGGTGAGCAGTTCTTC.

The rearrangement uses TRBV29-1 and TRBJ2-7; 9 bases are shared with TRBD1. Germline assignment: CDR1 SQVTM and CDR2 ANQGSEA. This CDR3 spans 12 amino acids. The CDR3 bases are TGCAGGGCCCTGGGACAGGGCGGCGAGCAGTACTTC. Encoded protein: CRALGQGGEQYF.

V usage is TRBV18 and J usage is TRBJ1-5; 8 bases match TRBD1. The germline CDR1 and CDR2 sequences are KGHSH and LQKENI. V lost 4 bases to trimming and J lost 3 bases; unmatched junction nucleotides: 8. The CDR3 totals 16 residues. In nucleotides, the CDR3 is TGTGCCAGCTCACAGGACAGGGTAGGTCTCAATCAGCCCCAGCATTTT. It is translated as CASSQDRVGLNQPQHF.

The chain recombines TRBV6-6 with TRBJ2-7; D is unclear. Germline CDR1 MNHNY, CDR2 SVGAGI (reference sequence). Trimming removed 0 bases at V and 3 bases at J, with 6 bases between. This CDR3 has 13 amino acids. The CDR3 DNA is TGTGCCAGCAGTTACTCAGATAGCTACGAGCAGTACTTC. Residues: CASSYSDSYEQYF.

This clone is a singleton in its sample. This chain uses TRBV6-2 or TRBV6-3 with TRBJ2-3, with a weak D call TRBD1 (6 bases). V was pared by 6 bases and J by 3 bases, with 19 bases between. This CDR3 is built from 16 residues. The germline V gene encodes CDR1 MNHEY and CDR2 SVGEGT. The CDR3 DNA follows: TGTGCCAGCAGCACGACAGGAGCCCAAGGAACAGATACGCAGTATTTT. It encodes CASSTTGAQGTDTQYF.

This chain links TRBV19 with TRBJ2-5; the match to TRBD1 covers 7 bases. The CDR3 consists of 14 residues. The V gene's germline CDR1 is LNHDA and CDR2 SQIVND (reference sequence). Unmatched junction bases numbered 0, after V lost 1 base and J lost 1 base. The CDR3 DNA is TGTGCCAGTAGTATAGGGGACAGCCAAGAGACCCAGTACTTC. It is translated as CASSIGDSQETQYF.

This chain uses TRBV3-1 (or the pseudogene TRBV3-2) with TRBJ1-5; no clear D gene. Germline CDR1 is LGHDT and CDR2 is YNNKEL (reference sequence). The germline V and J ends were trimmed by 2 bases and 4 bases, with 9 bases remaining between them. CDR3 length equals 14 residues. In nucleotides, the CDR3 is TGTGCCAGCAGCCAATTGTCAGATAATCAGCCCCAGCATTTT. Its protein is CASSQLSDNQPQHF.

The chain combines TRBV5-5 with TRBJ2-5, with 7 nucleotides matching TRBD2. Trimming cost V 4 bases and J 5 bases; bases outside gene matches: 8. This CDR3 comprises 14 residues. Germline V lookup: CDR1 SGHKS, CDR2 YYEKEE (reference sequence). This CDR3 reads CASSVPGGGETQYF. The CDR3 DNA reads TGTGCCAGCAGCGTACCGGGAGGCGGGGAGACCCAGTACTTC.